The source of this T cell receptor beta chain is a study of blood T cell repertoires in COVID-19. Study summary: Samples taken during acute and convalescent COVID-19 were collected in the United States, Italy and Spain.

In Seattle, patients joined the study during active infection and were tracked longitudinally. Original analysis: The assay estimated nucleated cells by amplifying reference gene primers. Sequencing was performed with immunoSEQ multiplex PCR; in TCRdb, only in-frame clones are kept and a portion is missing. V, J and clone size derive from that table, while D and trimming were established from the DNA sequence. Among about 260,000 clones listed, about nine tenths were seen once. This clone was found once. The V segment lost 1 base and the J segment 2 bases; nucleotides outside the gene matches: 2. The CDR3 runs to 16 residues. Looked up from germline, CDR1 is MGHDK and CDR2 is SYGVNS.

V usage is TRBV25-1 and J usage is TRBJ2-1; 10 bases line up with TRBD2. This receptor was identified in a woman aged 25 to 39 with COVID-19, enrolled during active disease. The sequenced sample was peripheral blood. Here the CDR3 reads CASSESSGSPYNEQFF. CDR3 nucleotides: TGTGCCAGCAGTGAATCTAGCGGGAGTCCCTACAATGAGCAGTTCTTC.